This note documents a single TCR beta chain sequence. The target antigen is unknown. The sample is drawn from a study of cytomegalovirus exposure and HLA in healthy donors. Study conclusions and caveats: Segments of the TCR beta V type were, in most cases, productive about 87% or about 30% of the time in an earlier analysis. With later analysis, a missense DCLRE1C variant became linked to TCR beta V- and J-gene trimming.

The V gene lost 10 bases and the J gene lost 3 bases, with 15 bases spanning the gap. This CDR3 has 14 residues. Germline V gene data show CDR1 as SNHLY and CDR2 as FYNNEI. The PCR used 60 Vbeta and 13 Jbeta primers. Clones were sequenced by immunoSEQ multiplex PCR, and TCRdb holds only the in-frame ones, with some missing. The sample holds more than 150,000 clones, approximately 88% seen once. The chain links TRBV2 to TRBJ1-4, with unresolved D. Source material: PBMCs. The sequence derives from a woman in her late teens or twenties in good health and CMV-seronegative. Here the CDR3 DNA reads TGTGCCACCGCCAAGACGAGGGCTAATGAAAAACTGTTTTTT. It specifies CATAKTRANEKLFF.